A selection of T cell receptor beta chains follows, all from one sample in a study of cytomegalovirus exposure and HLA in healthy donors. Sequencing was performed with immunoSEQ multiplex PCR; in TCRdb, only in-frame clones are kept and a portion is missing. The sample has under 100,000 clones, 60% to 80% seen once; the top ten hold about 3%. The sample consisted of PBMCs. The source of these receptors is a man aged 50 to 59 in good health and CMV-seronegative. The CDR3 runs from the conserved cysteine through the conserved F or W. Fields, in order: clone size, V gene, J gene, D gene, CDR3 protein, CDR3 DNA. D genes are given only for firm matches. Clone size is not always given. Where it is, it says once, few, many or a class for expanded clones.

size: .; V: TRBV6-1; J: TRBJ1-3; D: .; CDR3: CASSEHPDYRAGNTIYF; DNA: TGTGCCAGCAGTGAACACCCAGATTACAGGGCCGGAAACACCATATATTTT
size: .; V: TRBV9; J: TRBJ1-1; D: TRBD1; CDR3: CASSVRTGGTEAFF; DNA: TGTGCCAGCAGCGTCCGGACAGGTGGCACTGAAGCTTTCTTT
size: few; V: TRBV6-1; J: TRBJ1-5; D: .; CDR3: CASGGGGHQPQHF; DNA: TGTGCCAGCGGAGGGGGGGGGCATCAGCCCCAGCATTTT
size: .; V: TRBV9; J: TRBJ1-1; D: .; CDR3: CASSGGPPTGNTEAFF; DNA: TGTGCCAGCAGTGGGGGCCCCCCGACAGGGAACACTGAAGCTTTCTTT
size: .; V: TRBV2; J: TRBJ2-1; D: .; CDR3: CASSESEQFF; DNA: TGTGCCAGCAGTGAGAGTGAGCAGTTCTTC
size: .; V: TRBV7-2; J: TRBJ1-5; D: TRBD1; CDR3: CASTIRGHNQPQHF; DNA: TGTGCCAGCACCATAAGGGGGCACAATCAGCCCCAGCATTTT
size: .; V: TRBV5-1; J: TRBJ1-5; D: TRBD1; CDR3: CASSRGQGPNQPQHF; DNA: TGCGCCAGCAGCCGGGGACAGGGGCCCAATCAGCCCCAGCATTTT
size: .; V: TRBV11-2; J: TRBJ2-7; D: TRBD2; CDR3: CASRPPGGAGPSYEQYF; DNA: TGTGCCAGCAGACCTCCGGGGGGAGCGGGGCCCTCCTACGAGCAGTACTTC
size: .; V: TRBV6-5; J: TRBJ1-2; D: .; CDR3: CASSRQVANGYTF; DNA: TGTGCCAGCAGTCGACAGGTTGCGAATGGCTACACCTTC
size: .; V: TRBV6-6; J: TRBJ1-2; D: TRBD1; CDR3: CASSWTGQGNYGYTF; DNA: TGTGCCAGCAGTTGGACGGGACAGGGGAACTATGGCTACACCTTC
size: .; V: TRBV19; J: TRBJ2-7; D: .; CDR3: CASSIEPGRAYEQYF; DNA: TGTGCCAGTAGTATAGAACCCGGCAGGGCCTACGAGCAGTACTTC
size: .; V: TRBV7-2; J: TRBJ2-3; D: TRBD1; CDR3: CASSQPERTGSTDTQYF; DNA: TGTGCCAGCAGCCAACCCGAACGGACAGGGAGCACAGATACGCAGTATTTT
size: .; V: TRBV7-3; J: TRBJ2-1; D: TRBD1; CDR3: CASKRGPQSNEQFF; DNA: TGTGCCAGCAAAAGGGGGCCTCAGTCCAATGAGCAGTTCTTC
size: .; V: TRBV6-5; J: TRBJ2-3; D: .; CDR3: CASSSVTDTQYF; DNA: TGTGCCAGCAGTTCTGTTACAGATACGCAGTATTTT
size: once; V: TRBV30; J: TRBJ1-5; D: TRBD1; CDR3: CAWSLDRAQPQHF; DNA: TGTGCCTGGAGCCTAGACAGGGCTCAGCCCCAGCATTTT
size: .; V: TRBV7-7; J: TRBJ2-1; D: TRBD2; CDR3: CASSLALAATNEQFF; DNA: TGTGCTAGCAGCTTAGCACTAGCGGCAACCAATGAGCAGTTCTTC
size: .; V: TRBV10-1; J: TRBJ2-7; D: .; CDR3: CASSDGGFYEQYF; DNA: TGCGCCAGCAGTGATGGGGGGTTCTACGAGCAGTACTTC
size: .; V: TRBV7-2; J: TRBJ1-3; D: TRBD1; CDR3: CASSSPGQATSGNTIYF; DNA: TGTGCCAGCAGCTCCCCGGGACAGGCCACCTCTGGAAACACCATATATTTT
size: few; V: TRBV11-2; J: TRBJ2-7; D: .; CDR3: CASSLPHLMTRNEQYF; DNA: TGTGCCAGCAGCTTACCCCACCTTATGACTAGAAACGAGCAGTACTTC
size: few; V: TRBV27; J: TRBJ2-3; D: TRBD2; CDR3: CASALGGFGSNTQYF; DNA: TGTGCCAGCGCTCTGGGGGGGTTCGGTTCAAATACGCAGTATTTT
size: few; V: TRBV21-1; J: TRBJ1-5; D: .; CDR3: CASSKAERNQPQHF; DNA: TGTGCCAGCAGCAAAGCGGAGAGGAATCAGCCCCAGCATTTT
size: .; V: TRBV2; J: TRBJ1-3; D: TRBD1; CDR3: CASSGQGAGNTIYF; DNA: TGTGCCAGCAGTGGACAGGGGGCTGGAAACACCATATATTTT
size: .; V: TRBV5-1; J: TRBJ1-4; D: TRBD1; CDR3: CASSAGQGLGTNEKLFF; DNA: TGCGCCAGCAGCGCGGGACAGGGTCTGGGAACTAATGAAAAACTGTTTTTT
size: .; V: TRBV28; J: TRBJ2-3; D: TRBD1; CDR3: CASSNAGQGFTDTQYF; DNA: TGTGCCAGCAGTAATGCGGGACAGGGATTCACAGATACGCAGTATTTT
size: .; V: TRBV4-1; J: TRBJ2-5; D: TRBD2; CDR3: CASSQVDAGGLQETQYF; DNA: TGCGCCAGCAGCCAAGTCGATGCGGGGGGTCTCCAAGAGACCCAGTACTTC
size: few; V: TRBV5-1; J: TRBJ2-1; D: TRBD2; CDR3: CASSFRGGTNNEQFF; DNA: TGCGCCAGCAGCTTTCGCGGGGGTACGAACAATGAGCAGTTCTTC